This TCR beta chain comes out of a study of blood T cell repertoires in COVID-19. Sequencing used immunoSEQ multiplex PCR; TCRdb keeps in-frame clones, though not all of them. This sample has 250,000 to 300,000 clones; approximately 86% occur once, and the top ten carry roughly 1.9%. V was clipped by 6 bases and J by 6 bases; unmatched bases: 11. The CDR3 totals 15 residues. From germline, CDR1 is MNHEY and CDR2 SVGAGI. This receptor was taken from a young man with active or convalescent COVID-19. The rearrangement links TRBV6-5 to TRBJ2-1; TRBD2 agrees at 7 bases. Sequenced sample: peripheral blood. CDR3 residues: CASSPTPGGSNEQFF. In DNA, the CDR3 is TGTGCCAGCAGCCCAACCCCCGGGGGGAGCAATGAGCAGTTCTTC.